This TCR beta chain derives from a study of shared clonotypes between healthy human individuals. General study points: Non-shared clonotypes had lower generation probabilities than those shared by all four donors.

Source study methods: ImmunoSEQ junction-only sequences lacked quality scores, so their filtering differed. Using immunoSEQ multiplex PCR, the repertoire was profiled, and TCRdb retains in-frame clones only, with some absent. Clone size and the V and J calls come from that table; the DNA yielded D and trimming. This table has approximately 2,000,000 clones, around 92% appearing once. On this clone itself: Its cognate antigen is unknown.

Trimming removed 10 bases at V and 7 bases at J, with 14 bases between. The CDR3 extends over 12 amino acids. Germline V gene sequence: CDR1 MNHNS, CDR2 SASEGT. The V and J genes are TRBV6-1 and TRBJ2-1; tentative D call: TRBD2 (5 bases). The sequence derives from a man between 18 and 29 years old in good health. Some clones in this sample may be carry-over from other donors' samples. Input material: naive CD4+ T cells from PBMCs. Subset defined: CD45RA+ positively selected. The CDR3 region is CATRTGGNEQFF. CDR3 DNA sequence: TGTGCCACCCGGACTGGTGGAAATGAGCAGTTCTTC.